Listed here are 25 T cell receptor beta chains from one sample, sequenced in a study of immune cell composition in non-small cell lung cancer. The method was immunoSEQ multiplex PCR; TCRdb's version includes in-frame clones alone and lacks a portion of them. The sample carries roughly 14,000 clones, about 85% recorded once. The sequencing sample was made of lung tumor tissue. These receptor sequences come from a human donor with non-small cell lung cancer.

The rearrangement uses TRBV2 and TRBJ2-5; tentatively, D is TRBD2 (6 bases). Germline-derived CDR1 and CDR2 are SNHLY and FYNNEI. The V gene lost 3 bases and the J gene lost 2 bases, with 10 bases spanning the gap. The CDR3 is 14 residues long. The CDR3 sequence is CASSETRWQETQYF. As DNA, the CDR3 is TGTGCCAGCAGTGAGACTAGATGGCAAGAGACCCAGTACTTC.

This clone was seen once. The chain couples TRBV27 to TRBJ2-7; 7 bases agree with TRBD2. Germline CDR1 reads MNHEY; CDR2 reads SMNVEV (reference sequence). After removal of 5 bases from V and 6 bases from J, the junction contained 10 bases not matched to a gene. The CDR3 contains 14 residues. CDR3: CASSPTGLSGEQYF. For the CDR3, the DNA is TGTGCCAGCAGTCCCACGGGACTATCGGGCGAGCAGTACTTC.

The chain carries TRBV19 and TRBJ2-4; 7 bases align to TRBD2. Germline V gene data show CDR1 as LNHDA and CDR2 as SQIVND (reference sequence). The CDR3 extends over 12 amino acids. V lost 7 bases and J lost 8; bases outside the gene matches: 5. The CDR3 bases are TGTGCCAGTACTGAAGGGAGGGACATTCAGTACTTC. Amino acid sequence: CASTEGRDIQYF. Full variable domain (missing parts from reference TRBV19 and TRBJ2-4): DGGITQSPKYLFRKEGQNVTLSCEQNLNHDAMYWYRQDPGQGLRLIYYSQIVNDFQKGDIAEGYSVSREKKESFPLTVTSAQKNPTAFYLCASTEGRDIQYFGAGTRLSVL.

The chain links TRBV19 to TRBJ1-4; D gene ambiguous. With 3 bases removed from V and 7 bases from J, the gap between germline ends came to 9 bases. Germline CDR1 reads LNHDA; CDR2 reads SQIVND (reference sequence). The CDR3 runs 13 residues. The CDR3 DNA reads TGTGCCAGTAGTATGGGGAAGGGTGAAAAACTGTTTTTT. This translates into CASSMGKGEKLFF.

V gene TRBV7-9 combines with J gene TRBJ1-3; 7 bases line up with TRBD1. Unmatched junction bases numbered 9, after V lost 3 bases and J lost 4 bases. CDR1 is SEHNR, CDR2 FQNEAQ, per germline (reference sequence). The CDR3 runs to 16 residues. The CDR3 bases are TGTGCCAGCAGCTTGACAGGGTGGAAGGAGGGAAACACCATATATTTT. Its translation: CASSLTGWKEGNTIYF.

CDR3 DNA sequence: TGCGCCAGCAGCCAACCCGGGACTAGGGTATTCTACGAGCAGTACTTC. Its protein is CASSQPGTRVFYEQYF. The chain is built from TRBV4-1 and TRBJ2-7; 8 bases agree with TRBD2. CDR1 is MGHRA and CDR2 is YSYEKL in the germline V gene. This CDR3 region has 16 residues. The junction had 9 bases not matched to a gene; V was cut back by 2 bases and J by 3 bases.

This clone came up once. The chain couples TRBV7-3 to TRBJ2-7; the D gene is possibly TRBD2 (6 bases). The germline V gene has CDR1 SGHTA and CDR2 FQGTGA. Trimming left V 3 bases short and J 0 bases short, with 15 bases between. The CDR3 length is 16 residues. The CDR3 sequence is CASSFPLASSSYEQYF. The CDR3 nucleotides read TGTGCCAGCAGCTTCCCTCTAGCGTCGAGCTCCTACGAGCAGTACTTC.

CDR3 bases: TGTGCCAGCAGCCCTCGGGCTAGCGGCCTAGCCAAAAACATTCAGTACTTC. Amino acid sequence: CASSPRASGLAKNIQYF. This rearrangement joins TRBV9 to TRBJ2-4; 7 bases line up with TRBD2. J gave up 0 bases and V 4 bases, and 10 bases lay outside the gene matches. CDR1 and CDR2 (germline): SGDLS, YYNGEE. This CDR3 contains 17 residues. The full variable domain, in which reference TRBV9 and TRBJ2-4 provide the parts outside the CDR3, is DSGVTQTPKHLITATGQRVTLRCSPRSGDLSVYWYQQSLDQGLQFLIQYYNGEERAKGNILERFSAQQFPDLHSELNLSSLELGDSALYFCASSPRASGLAKNIQYFGAGTRLSVL.

This clone has just one count. The chain combines TRBV4-1 with TRBJ2-1; TRBD1 might be the D (6 bases). Germline lookup yields CDR1 MGHRA and CDR2 YSYEKL. V lost 0 bases and J lost 2, with 11 bases in between. The CDR3 sequence is 16 residues long. CDR3 sequence: CASSQETGSAYNEQFF. As DNA, the CDR3 is TGCGCCAGCAGCCAAGAAACAGGGTCGGCCTACAATGAGCAGTTCTTC.

The genes are TRBV18 and TRBJ2-1; D unresolved. Deletions cut 5 bases from V and 5 bases from J, with 10 bases between. CDR1 is KGHSH and CDR2 is LQKENI in the germline V gene. CDR3 length equals 13 residues. The CDR3 region has the DNA TGTGCCAGCTCATCTGAAGCAGACAATGAGCAGTTCTTC. This codes for CASSSEADNEQFF.

The V and J genes are TRBV7-8 and TRBJ2-7; D remains unclear. Germline values: CDR1 SGHVS, CDR2 FQNEAQ. This CDR3 spans 14 amino acids. Trimming cost V 2 bases and J 4 bases, with 12 bases left between them. The CDR3 nucleotides read TGTGCCAGCAGCTTAAGTTCCCCTGATTACGAGCAGTACTTC. It is translated as CASSLSSPDYEQYF. Supplemented by reference TRBV7-8 and TRBJ2-7, the full variable domain reads GAGVSQSPRYKVAKRGQDVALRCDPISGHVSLFWYQQALGQGPEFLTYFQNEAQLDKSGLPSDRFFAERPEGSVSTLKIQRTQQEDSAVYLCASSLSSPDYEQYFGPGTRLTVT.

This clone appeared once. The chain links TRBV28 to TRBJ2-7; 7 nucleotides agree with TRBD1. Trimming removed 9 bases from V and 9 bases from J; junction bases left unmatched: 26. CDR3 size: 17 residues. CDR1 is MDHEN and CDR2 is SYDVKM in the germline V gene. DNA of the CDR3: TGTGCCAGTTCGAGTGTGAGTGGGGGACAGTTACGAGTACGGCAGTACTTC. Translated, it gives CASSSVSGGQLRVRQYF.

With respect to this clone: One junction end does not reproduce the germline sequence, and a read error may be involved. The genes are TRBV7-7 and TRBJ2-5, with D perhaps TRBD1 or TRBD2 (5 bases each). The CDR3 runs 16 residues. Germline CDR1 and CDR2: SSHAT and FNYEAQ (reference sequence). CDR3 coding DNA: TGTGCTAGCAGCTTAATGAGGCCGGGGCACGGCGAGACCCAGTACTTC. It is translated as CASSLMRPGHGETQYF. Together with reference TRBV7-7 and TRBJ2-5, the CDR3 gives the full variable domain: GAGVSQSPRYKVTKRGQDVTLRCDPISSHATLYWYQQALGQGPEFLTYFNYEAQPDKSGLPSDRFSAERPEGSISTLTIQRTEQRDSAMYRCASSLMRPGHGETQYFGPGTRLLVL.

The chain combines TRBV6-1 with TRBJ2-7; D gene ambiguous. This CDR3 has 11 residues. Looked up from germline, CDR1 is MNHNS and CDR2 is SASEGT. V lost 3 bases and J 2 bases, leaving 2 bases between the germline ends. The DNA for the CDR3 is TGTGCCAGCAGTGACACCTACGAGCAGTACTTC. Translated: CASSDTYEQYF.

V usage is TRBV27 and J usage is TRBJ2-1; 9 nucleotides match TRBD2. CDR1 and CDR2 from the germline V gene are MNHEY and SMNVEV (reference sequence). The J segment lost 7 bases and the V segment lost 1 base, leaving 11 bases of the junction unmatched. This CDR3 is 17 amino acids long. CDR3 sequence: CASSLLQGGRAVNEQFF. The CDR3 nucleotides read TGTGCCAGCAGTTTATTGCAGGGCGGGAGGGCCGTGAATGAGCAGTTCTTC.

This sequence joins TRBV10-3 and TRBJ2-1, with D possibly TRBD2 on 5 matching bases. CDR1 and CDR2 (germline): ENHRY, SYGVKD. This CDR3 has 16 residues. V was shortened by 0 bases and J by 6 bases, with 15 bases between the two germline ends. The CDR3 nucleotides read TGTGCCATCAGTGAGTCGGTAGGGAGTCGCGGCAATGAGCAGTTCTTC. The encoded protein is CAISESVGSRGNEQFF.

The CDR3 nucleotides read TGTGCCAGCAGTCGGACTAGCAGATACAATGAGCAGTTCTTC. As protein: CASSRTSRYNEQFF. The J gene is TRBJ2-1, the V gene TRBV6-5, with 8 bases identical to TRBD2. The CDR3 contains 14 residues. After removal of 5 bases from V and 4 bases from J, the junction contained 4 bases not matched to a gene. Germline CDR1 is MNHEY and CDR2 is SVGAGI.

CDR3 in DNA: TGCGCCAGCAGCCAATCGACTAGCGGTTACAATGAGCAGTTCTTC. Its translation: CASSQSTSGYNEQFF. V usage is TRBV4-1 and J usage is TRBJ2-1, with TRBD2 identical over 9 bases. The trim removed 2 bases at V and 4 bases at J, leaving 3 bases unmatched. The CDR3 runs 15 residues. Germline values: CDR1 MGHRA, CDR2 YSYEKL.

This chain joins TRBV29-1 and TRBJ2-7; TRBD1 matches at 7 bases. This CDR3 has 13 amino acids. Germline V lookup: CDR1 SQVTM, CDR2 ANQGSEA. Trimming took 6 bases from V and 0 from J; bases not matched to a gene: 5. The CDR3 sequence is CSVRRDSSYEQYF. Here the CDR3 DNA reads TGCAGCGTGCGCCGGGACAGCTCCTACGAGCAGTACTTC.

The CDR3 DNA reads as TGTGCCAGCAGTCGGGACTTTTACAATGAGCAGTTCTTC. This codes for CASSRDFYNEQFF. The V and J genes are TRBV7-2 and TRBJ2-1; the D gene is possibly TRBD2 (6 bases). Per the germline V gene, CDR1 is SGHTA and CDR2 is FQGNSA. Between the trimmed V and J ends, which lost 6 bases and 4 bases, there was a span of 10 bases. CDR3 size: 13 residues.

The chain is built from TRBV27 and TRBJ1-4; TRBD1 might be the D (6 bases). Trimming shortened V by 3 bases and J by 8 bases, and 16 bases separated the two germline ends. This CDR3 comprises 15 residues. Germline CDR1 and CDR2: MNHEY and SMNVEV (reference sequence). CDR3 sequence reads: CASSFGGRGDEKLFF. CDR3 DNA: TGTGCCAGCAGTTTCGGGGGCAGGGGCGACGAAAAACTGTTTTTT.

This clone was found a few times. The chain carries TRBV4-2 and TRBJ1-2, with no clear D. The CDR3 is made up of 13 amino acids. Trimming removed 0 bases from V and 8 bases from J, with 10 bases in between. Germline CDR1 LGHNA, CDR2 YNFKEQ. The CDR3 DNA reads TGTGCCAGCAGCCAAGAAATAGGTCTCGGCTACACCTTC. Protein product: CASSQEIGLGYTF.

V gene TRBV19 combines with J gene TRBJ1-4; D not certain. The CDR3 sequence is 15 residues long. Germline V gives CDR1 LNHDA, CDR2 SQIVND (reference sequence). V was cut by 5 bases and J by 0 bases, with 10 bases left in between. The chain's CDR3 is CASSSSIATNEKLFF. The CDR3 nucleotides read TGTGCCAGTAGTTCCTCTATTGCAACTAATGAAAAACTGTTTTTT.

The rearrangement joins TRBV11-1 to TRBJ2-1, with unresolved D. Trimming pared 2 bases from V and 0 bases from J, leaving 11 bases between. The CDR3 is made up of 16 amino acids. The germline CDR1 and CDR2 sequences are SGHAT and FQDESV (reference sequence). CDR3 bases: TGTGCCAGCAGCTTATTTCGAGCCAGCTCCTACAATGAGCAGTTCTTC. Amino acids: CASSLFRASSYNEQFF.

The V call is TRBV10-3, the J call TRBJ2-5; 11 bases map to TRBD2. Germline-derived CDR1 and CDR2 are ENHRY and SYGVKD. The V segment lost 6 bases and the J segment 3 bases; nucleotides outside the gene matches: 6. The CDR3 spans 15 residues. The CDR3 sequence: CAISPGTSGEETQYF. CDR3 DNA: TGTGCCATCAGCCCCGGGACTAGCGGAGAAGAGACCCAGTACTTC.